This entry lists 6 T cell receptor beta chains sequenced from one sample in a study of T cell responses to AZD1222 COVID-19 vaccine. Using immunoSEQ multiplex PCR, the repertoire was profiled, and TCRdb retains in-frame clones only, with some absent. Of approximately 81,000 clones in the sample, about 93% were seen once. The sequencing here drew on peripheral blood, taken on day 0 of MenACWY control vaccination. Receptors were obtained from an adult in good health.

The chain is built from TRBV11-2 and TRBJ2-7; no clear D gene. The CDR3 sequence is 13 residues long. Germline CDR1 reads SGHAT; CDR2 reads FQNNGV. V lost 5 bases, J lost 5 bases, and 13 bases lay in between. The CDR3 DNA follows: TGTGCCAGCAGCCCCCGCGGCTCACACGAGCAGTACTTC. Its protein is CASSPRGSHEQYF.

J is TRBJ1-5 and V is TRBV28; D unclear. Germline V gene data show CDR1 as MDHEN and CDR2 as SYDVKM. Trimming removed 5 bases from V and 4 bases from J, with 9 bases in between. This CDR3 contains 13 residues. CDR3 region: CASSGYRNQPQHF. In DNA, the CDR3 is TGTGCCAGCAGTGGTTACCGAAATCAGCCCCAGCATTTT.

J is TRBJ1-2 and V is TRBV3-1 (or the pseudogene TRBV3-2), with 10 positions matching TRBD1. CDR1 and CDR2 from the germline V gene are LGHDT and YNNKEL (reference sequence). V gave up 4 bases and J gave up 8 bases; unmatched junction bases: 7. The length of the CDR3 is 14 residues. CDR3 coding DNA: TGTGCCAGCAGCCCGACTGGGACAGGGGAAGGCTACACCTTC. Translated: CASSPTGTGEGYTF.

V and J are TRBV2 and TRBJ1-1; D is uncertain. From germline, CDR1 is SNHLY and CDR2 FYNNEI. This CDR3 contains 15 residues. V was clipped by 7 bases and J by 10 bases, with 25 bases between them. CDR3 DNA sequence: TGTGCCAGCACTTCCGGTATGGCCTCGCTCGACCGAGCTTTCTTT. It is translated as CASTSGMASLDRAFF.

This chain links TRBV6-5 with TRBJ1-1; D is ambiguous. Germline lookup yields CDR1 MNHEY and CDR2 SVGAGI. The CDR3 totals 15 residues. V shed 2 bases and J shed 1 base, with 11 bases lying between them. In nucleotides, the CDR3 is TGTGCCAGCAGTTACAATTCTTTCCGGAACACTGAAGCTTTCTTT. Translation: CASSYNSFRNTEAFF.

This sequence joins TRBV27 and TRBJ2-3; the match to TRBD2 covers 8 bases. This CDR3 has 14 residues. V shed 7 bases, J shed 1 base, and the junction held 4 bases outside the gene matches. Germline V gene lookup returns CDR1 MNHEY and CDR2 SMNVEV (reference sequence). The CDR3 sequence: CASTGTSGTDTQYF. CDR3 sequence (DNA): TGTGCCAGCACGGGGACTAGTGGCACAGATACGCAGTATTTT.